This paragraph reports one TCR beta chain. Its antigen is unknown. The study drew the donors from its roughly 120-subject validation cohort, separate from the roughly 700-subject first cohort. This record belongs to a study of cytomegalovirus exposure and HLA in healthy donors. Sequencing was performed with immunoSEQ multiplex PCR; in TCRdb, only in-frame clones are kept and a portion is missing. Of about 200,000 clones in the sample, about 82% were seen once. General study results and limits: For most TCR sequences rarity was the rule, although some public TCRs occurred in many donors. Subsequent analysis showed first-cohort TCR clusters tending to co-occur in 120 validation repertoires.

This receptor was identified in a woman younger than 30 in good health and CMV-seronegative. Sequenced sample: PBMCs.

The CDR3 bases are TGTGCCAGCAGTGACTCGAAGGCGGTCAGCTCCTACAATGAGCAGTTCTTC. It codes for CASSDSKAVSSYNEQFF. This chain links TRBV6-4 with TRBJ2-1; D gene ambiguous. Deletions cut 0 bases from V and 0 bases from J, with 12 bases between. The CDR3 is 17 residues long. The V gene's germline CDR1 is MRHNA and CDR2 SNTAGT.